The next 23 T cell receptor beta chains were all read from a single sample in a study of T cells after yellow fever vaccination. MiXCR was run by TCRdb on the 5' RACE reads, yielding one entry per CDR3 protein. The sample includes some 150,000 distinct CDR3 sequences, roughly 11% seen only once; the top ten take 35% to 45%. The material sequenced was CD8+ T cells sorted from PBMCs, taken 15 days after the yellow fever booster vaccination. These TCRs come from a man younger than 30 who received the YFV17D yellow fever vaccine.

The V and J genes are TRBV4-1 and TRBJ2-2, with D maybe TRBD2 (6 bases). Between the trimmed V and J ends, which lost 2 bases and 1 base, there was a span of 11 bases. Germline CDR1 reads MGHRA; CDR2 reads YSYEKL. The CDR3 extends over 16 amino acids. CDR3 region: CASSQNAGLNTGELFF. CDR3 bases: TGCGCCAGCAGCCAAAATGCGGGGTTGAACACCGGGGAGCTGTTTTTT.

This clonotype was counted only a few times. The chain uses TRBV7-2 and TRBJ2-5; 8 nucleotides align to TRBD2. The germline CDR1 and CDR2 sequences are SGHTA and FQGNSA. This CDR3 has 15 residues. After removal of 5 bases from V and 5 bases from J, the junction contained 10 bases not matched to a gene. Here the CDR3 DNA reads TGTGCCAGCAGCGCCCACGCGGGGGGCGGGGAGACCCAGTACTTC. This gives the protein CASSAHAGGGETQYF.

The V and J genes are TRBV7-9 and TRBJ2-5; a possible D gene is TRBD1 (5 bases). CDR3 length equals 15 residues. CDR1 and CDR2 (germline): SEHNR, FQNEAQ (reference sequence). Trimming pared 1 base from V and 2 bases from J, leaving 11 bases between. CDR3 bases: TGTGCCAGCAGCTTAGTACAGGTCCTGCAAGAGACCCAGTACTTC. Residues: CASSLVQVLQETQYF.

The chain links TRBV19 to TRBJ2-6, with D unclear. The CDR3 has 12 residues. V gave up 11 bases and J gave up 0 bases, with 5 bases separating them. Germline CDR1 reads LNHDA; CDR2 reads SQIVND (reference sequence). The CDR3: CAAHSGANVLTF. The DNA of the CDR3 is TGTGCCGCACACTCTGGGGCCAACGTCCTGACTTTC.

V is TRBV3-1 and J is TRBJ2-5, with a tentative D call TRBD1 (5 bases). Trimming took off 4 bases at V and 5 bases at J, with 17 bases between the two ends. This CDR3 has 15 amino acids. Germline-derived CDR1 and CDR2 are LGHDT and YNNKEL (reference sequence). CDR3 region: CASSPMDILGETQYF. CDR3 in DNA: TGTGCCAGCAGCCCTATGGACATCTTAGGGGAGACCCAGTACTTC.

The V and J genes are TRBV7-9 and TRBJ1-2; 7 bases line up with TRBD1. Germline CDR1 SEHNR, CDR2 FQNEAQ (reference sequence). CDR3 size: 14 residues. Unmatched junction bases numbered 3, after V lost 1 base and J lost 4 bases. CDR3 sequence (DNA): TGTGCCAGCAGCTTAGGGGACAGTCCCTATGGCTACACCTTC. It codes for CASSLGDSPYGYTF.

This clonotype has just a few counts. The genes are TRBV18 and TRBJ1-6; no reliable D call. Germline V gene lookup returns CDR1 KGHSH and CDR2 LQKENI. The CDR3 is 15 residues long. V was cut by 2 bases and J by 6 bases, with 11 bases left in between. This CDR3 reads CASSPRRSINSPLHF. CDR3 nucleotide sequence: TGTGCCAGCTCACCAAGACGGAGTATTAATTCACCCCTCCACTTT.

As regards this clonotype: At one end, the junction sequence differs from germline, possibly due to a read error. The CDR3 spells CASQGAGDSEQFF. In nucleotides, the CDR3 is TGCGCCAGTCAGGGGGCGGGGGACAGTGAGCAGTTCTTC. The chain is built from TRBV4-2 and TRBJ2-1; weak D call: TRBD1 (8 bases). Germline loops: CDR1 LGHNA, CDR2 YNFKEQ. This CDR3 has 13 residues.

This clonotype was detected only once. The chain joins TRBV7-9 to TRBJ1-1; TRBD1 matches 7 bases. Trimming cost V 5 bases and J 2 bases; bases outside gene matches: 8. The CDR3 is 15 amino acids. CDR1 and CDR2 (germline): SEHNR, FQNEAQ (reference sequence). The CDR3 DNA follows: TGTGCCAGCAGCACGACCGGGACAGCTAACACTGAAGCTTTCTTT. This gives the protein CASSTTGTANTEAFF.

This clonotype was observed many times. This chain uses TRBV12-3 or TRBV12-4 with TRBJ2-7; tentative D call: TRBD2 (6 bases). This CDR3 comprises 13 residues. The V end was cut by 3 bases, the J end by 3 bases, with 9 bases between. Here the CDR3 reads CASSLTGDYEQYV. For the CDR3, the DNA is TGTGCCAGCAGTTTGACGGGGGACTACGAGCAGTACGTC.

This clonotype came up a few times. The V call is TRBV12-3 or TRBV12-4, the J call TRBJ1-5, with D possibly matching TRBD1 (6 bases). The V and J ends lost 8 bases and 6 bases respectively, with 11 bases between them. CDR3 length: 12 residues. CDR3: CASGGGSQPQHF. CDR3 nucleotides: TGTGCCAGCGGGGGGGGCAGTCAGCCCCAGCATTTT.

Concerning this clonotype: One end of the junction does not line up with germline, which may come from a read error. The chain carries TRBV6-2 or TRBV6-3 and TRBJ1-1, with no clear D. The CDR3 extends over 13 amino acids. Per the germline V gene, CDR1 is MNHEY and CDR2 is SVGEGT. CDR3 protein: CASSLGRNSEAFF. The CDR3 DNA is TGTGCCAGCAGCTTAGGCCGGAACTCTGAAGCTTTCTTT.

The rearrangement joins TRBV2 to TRBJ1-4, with 12 nucleotides matching TRBD1. Trimming cost V 2 bases and J 0 bases; bases outside gene matches: 7. This CDR3 spans 19 amino acids. Germline CDR1 SNHLY, CDR2 FYNNEI. DNA of the CDR3: TGTGCCAGCAGTGAACTGGGGACAGGGGGCACAACAACTAATGAAAAACTGTTTTTT. This translates into CASSELGTGGTTTNEKLFF. Combining the CDR3 with reference TRBV2 and TRBJ1-4 gives the whole variable domain EPEVTQTPSHQVTQMGQEVILRCVPISNHLYFYWYRQILGQKVEFLVSFYNNEISEKSEIFDDQFSVERPDGSNFTLKIRSTKLEDSAMYFCASSELGTGGTTTNEKLFFGSGTQLSVL.

This clonotype occurred a few times. V is TRBV7-3 and J is TRBJ2-3, with D unclear. V was pared by 8 bases and J by 4 bases, with 13 bases between. In germline, CDR1 is SGHTA, CDR2 FQGTGA. There are 13 residues in the CDR3. CDR3 sequence (DNA): TGTGCCAGCGCGAGCGAATTACCAGATACGCAGTATTTT. Translating gives CASASELPDTQYF.

The chain is built from TRBV12-3 or TRBV12-4 and TRBJ1-5; unclear D gene. Trimming cost V 5 bases and J 4 bases, with 3 bases left between them. The CDR3 runs 11 residues. The CDR3 loop reads CASSLNQPQHF. CDR3 sequence (DNA): TGTGCCAGCAGTCTGAATCAGCCCCAGCATTTT.

The chain combines TRBV28 with TRBJ2-7; TRBD1 matches at 7 bases. J was trimmed by 2 bases and V by 10 bases; bases with no gene match: 8. This CDR3 has 13 amino acids. Germline-derived CDR1 and CDR2 are MDHEN and SYDVKM. The CDR3 DNA sequence: TGTGCCACTAGACCGGGACAGACCTACGAGCAGTACTTC. Translation gives CATRPGQTYEQYF.

Written as DNA, the CDR3 is TGCGCCAGCAGCTCGTCCACTAGCGGGGCCTACAATGAGCAGTTCTTC. Protein product: CASSSSTSGAYNEQFF. The chain joins TRBV5-1 to TRBJ2-1; TRBD2 matches at 10 bases. Germline CDR1 SGHRS, CDR2 YFSETQ. This CDR3 region has 16 residues. The J segment lost 2 bases and the V segment lost 3 bases, leaving 5 bases of the junction unmatched.

V is TRBV7-9 and J is TRBJ2-5; 8 nucleotides agree with TRBD1. V shed 0 bases, J shed 4 bases, and the junction held 4 bases outside the gene matches. The CDR3 runs 15 residues. Germline V gene data show CDR1 as SEHNR and CDR2 as FQNEAQ (reference sequence). This CDR3 reads CASSLAWQGAETQYF. The CDR3 DNA follows: TGTGCCAGCAGCTTAGCGTGGCAGGGGGCAGAGACCCAGTACTTC.

This clonotype showed up many times. The chain is built from TRBV9 and TRBJ2-3, with D hard to call. V lost 3 bases and J lost 2, with 13 bases in between. The germline gives CDR1 SGDLS, CDR2 YYNGEE. The CDR3 covers 15 residues. For the CDR3, the DNA is TGTGCCAGCAGCGCTGGACCCGCCCCCACAGATACGCAGTATTTT. Residues: CASSAGPAPTDTQYF.

The chain has TRBV6-5 and TRBJ1-1; D ambiguous. Trimming removed 2 bases at V and 8 bases at J, with 15 bases between. The CDR3 extends over 14 amino acids. Per germline, CDR1 MNHEY and CDR2 SVGAGI. The CDR3: CASSYIGLPAEAFF. In DNA, the CDR3 is TGTGCCAGCAGTTACATCGGCCTCCCGGCCGAAGCTTTCTTT.

This clonotype has ten or more counts. The chain links TRBV11-2 to TRBJ2-3; D might be TRBD1 or TRBD2, each matching 5 bases. Per germline, CDR1 SGHAT and CDR2 FQNNGV. V was clipped by 4 bases and J by 4 bases, with 18 bases between them. This CDR3 has 16 amino acids. The DNA for the CDR3 is TGTGCCAGCAGCTCCTTCCGGGACCCCCCGCCAGATACGCAGTATTTT. This encodes CASSSFRDPPPDTQYF.

J is TRBJ1-6 and V is TRBV27; the D is unclear. Trimming cost V 2 bases and J 4 bases, with 3 bases left between them. This CDR3 has 13 amino acids. Per the germline V gene, CDR1 is MNHEY and CDR2 is SMNVEV (reference sequence). The CDR3 DNA sequence: TGTGCCAGCAGTTTACCGTATAATTCACCCCTCCACTTT. This translates into CASSLPYNSPLHF.

The chain carries TRBV6-2 or TRBV6-3 and TRBJ1-1, with D perhaps TRBD1 (5 bases). This CDR3 contains 14 residues. The germline V and J ends were trimmed by 0 bases and 11 bases, with 16 bases remaining between them. Looked up from germline, CDR1 is MNHEY and CDR2 is SVGEGT. CDR3 in amino acids: CASSYSSGRRDAFF. CDR3 in DNA: TGTGCCAGCAGTTACTCGTCAGGGAGGCGAGATGCTTTCTTT.